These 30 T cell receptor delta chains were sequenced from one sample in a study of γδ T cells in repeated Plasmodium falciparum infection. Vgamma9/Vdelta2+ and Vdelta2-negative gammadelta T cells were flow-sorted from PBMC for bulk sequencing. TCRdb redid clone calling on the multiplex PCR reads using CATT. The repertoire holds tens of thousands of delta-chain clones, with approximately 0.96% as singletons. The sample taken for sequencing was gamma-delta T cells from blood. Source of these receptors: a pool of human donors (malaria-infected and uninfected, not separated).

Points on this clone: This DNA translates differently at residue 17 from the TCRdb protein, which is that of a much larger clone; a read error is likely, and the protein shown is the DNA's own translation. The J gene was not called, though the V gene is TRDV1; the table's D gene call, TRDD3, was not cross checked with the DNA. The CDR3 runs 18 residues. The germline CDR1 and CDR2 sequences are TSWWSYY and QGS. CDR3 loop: CALGDVGEAFLLTDKLTF. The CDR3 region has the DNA TGTGCTCTTGGGGACGTTGGGGAAGCCTTCCTCCTTACCGATAAACTCACCTTT.

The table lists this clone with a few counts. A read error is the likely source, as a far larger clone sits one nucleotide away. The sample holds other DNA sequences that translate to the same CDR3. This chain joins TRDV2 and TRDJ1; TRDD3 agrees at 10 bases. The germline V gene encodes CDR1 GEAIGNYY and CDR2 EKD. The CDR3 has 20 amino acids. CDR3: CACDTGERTGGLPYTDKLIF. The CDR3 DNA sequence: TGTGCCTGTGACACGGGTGAACGTACTGGGGGATTGCCGTACACCGATAAGCTCATCTTT.

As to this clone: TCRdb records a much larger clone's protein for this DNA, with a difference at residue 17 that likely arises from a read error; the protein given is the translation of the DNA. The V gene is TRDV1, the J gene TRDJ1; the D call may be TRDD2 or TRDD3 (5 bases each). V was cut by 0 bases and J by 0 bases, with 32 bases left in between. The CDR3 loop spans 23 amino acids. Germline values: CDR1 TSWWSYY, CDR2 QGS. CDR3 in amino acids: CALGELLRWGRSLELKHTDKLIF. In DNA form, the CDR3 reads TGTGCTCTTGGGGAACTCCTTCGTTGGGGTCGGTCGCTCGAACTAAAGCACACCGATAAACTCATCTTT.

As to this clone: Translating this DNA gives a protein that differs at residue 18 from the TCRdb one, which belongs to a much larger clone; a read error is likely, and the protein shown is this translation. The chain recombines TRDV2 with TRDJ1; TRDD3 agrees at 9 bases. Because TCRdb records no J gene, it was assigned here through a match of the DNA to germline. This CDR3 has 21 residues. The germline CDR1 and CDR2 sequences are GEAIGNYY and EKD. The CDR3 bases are TGTGCCTGTGACACCATGATCTTGGGGGATAAGGACTCCAATGGGACCGATGAACTCATCTTT. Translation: CACDTMILGDKDSNGTDELIF.

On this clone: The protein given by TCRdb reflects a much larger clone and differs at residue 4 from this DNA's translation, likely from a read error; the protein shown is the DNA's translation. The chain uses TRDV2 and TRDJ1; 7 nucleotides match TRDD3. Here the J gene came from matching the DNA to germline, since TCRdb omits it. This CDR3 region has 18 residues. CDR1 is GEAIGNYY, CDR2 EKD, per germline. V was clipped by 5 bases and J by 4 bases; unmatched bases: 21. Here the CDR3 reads CACVTIGGVKKEIDKLIF. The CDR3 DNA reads TGTGCCTGTGTCACGATTGGGGGAGTCAAAAAAGAAATCGATAAACTCATCTTT.

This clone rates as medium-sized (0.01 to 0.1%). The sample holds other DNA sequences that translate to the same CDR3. Here the CDR3 reads CALGAPSRTGGYAATDKLIF. CDR3 nucleotide sequence: TGTGCTCTTGGGGCCCCCTCTCGGACTGGGGGATACGCAGCCACCGATAAACTCATCTTT. The rearrangement joins TRDV1 to TRDJ1, with 13 bases matching TRDD3. V lost 4 bases, J lost 1 base, and 15 bases stayed unmatched. CDR3 length equals 20 residues. In germline, CDR1 is TSWWSYY, CDR2 QGS.

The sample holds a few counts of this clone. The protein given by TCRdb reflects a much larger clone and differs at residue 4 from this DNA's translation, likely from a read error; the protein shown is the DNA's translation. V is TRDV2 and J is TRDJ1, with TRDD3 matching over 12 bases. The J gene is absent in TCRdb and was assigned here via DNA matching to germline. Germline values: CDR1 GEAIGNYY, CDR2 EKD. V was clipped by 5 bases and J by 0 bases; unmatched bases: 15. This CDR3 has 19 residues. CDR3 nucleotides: TGTGCCTGTGGCACTGTTACTGGGGGATACTCGGGGTACACCGATAAACTCATCTTT. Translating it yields CACGTVTGGYSGYTDKLIF.

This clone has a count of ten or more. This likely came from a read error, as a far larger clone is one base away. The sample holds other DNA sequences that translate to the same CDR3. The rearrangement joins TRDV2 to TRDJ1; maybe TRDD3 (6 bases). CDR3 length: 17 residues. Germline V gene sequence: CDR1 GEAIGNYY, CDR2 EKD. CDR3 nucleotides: TGTGCCTGTGACCCCTGGGGCCCGGGGGCCTACACCGATAAGCTCATCTTT. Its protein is CACDPWGPGAYTDKLIF.

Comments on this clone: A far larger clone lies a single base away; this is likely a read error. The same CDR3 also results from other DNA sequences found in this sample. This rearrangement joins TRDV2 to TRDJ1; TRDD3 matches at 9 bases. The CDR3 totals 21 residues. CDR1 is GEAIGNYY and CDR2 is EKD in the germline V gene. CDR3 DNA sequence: TGTGCCTGTGACACCTTAAAATCGGGGGATACTGGCCTCATACACACCGATAAACTCATCTTC. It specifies CACDTLKSGDTGLIHTDKLIF.

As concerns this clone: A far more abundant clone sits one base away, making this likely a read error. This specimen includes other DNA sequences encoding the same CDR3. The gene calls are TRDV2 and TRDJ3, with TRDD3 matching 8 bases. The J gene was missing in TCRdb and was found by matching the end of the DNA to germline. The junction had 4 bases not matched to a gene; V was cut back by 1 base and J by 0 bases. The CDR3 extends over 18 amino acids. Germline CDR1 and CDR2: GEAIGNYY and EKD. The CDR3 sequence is CACDTAGGSSWDTRQMFF. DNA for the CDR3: TGTGCCTGTGACACTGCTGGGGGAAGCTCCTGGGACACCCGACAGATGTTTTTC.

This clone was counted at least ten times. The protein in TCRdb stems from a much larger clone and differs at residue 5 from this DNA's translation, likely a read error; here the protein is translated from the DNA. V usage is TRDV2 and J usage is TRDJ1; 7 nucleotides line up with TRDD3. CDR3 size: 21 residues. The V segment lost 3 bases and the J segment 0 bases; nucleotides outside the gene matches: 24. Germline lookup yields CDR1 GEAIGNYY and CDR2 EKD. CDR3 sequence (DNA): TGTGCCTGTGACGGCATCCTTCTTAGTACTGGGGAAGAAAGGTACACCGATAAACTCATCTTT. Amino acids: CACDGILLSTGEERYTDKLIF.

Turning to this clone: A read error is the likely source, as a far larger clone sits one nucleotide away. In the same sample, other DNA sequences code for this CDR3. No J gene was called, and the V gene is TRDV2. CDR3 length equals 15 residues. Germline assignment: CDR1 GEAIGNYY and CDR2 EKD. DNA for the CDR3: TGTGCCTGTGACACCGTTGCTACCCCTACCGATAAACTTATCTTT. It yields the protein CACDTVATPTDKLIF.

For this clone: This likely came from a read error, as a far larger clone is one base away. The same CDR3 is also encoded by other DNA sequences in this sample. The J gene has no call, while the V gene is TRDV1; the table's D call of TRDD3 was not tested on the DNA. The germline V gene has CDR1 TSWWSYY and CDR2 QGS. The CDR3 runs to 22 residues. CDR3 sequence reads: CALGGLPFPERRPTKKTDKLIF. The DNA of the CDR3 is TGTGCTCTTGGGGGCCTCCCTTTTCCCGAAAGGCGACCCACGAAGAAGACCGATAAGCTCATCTTT.

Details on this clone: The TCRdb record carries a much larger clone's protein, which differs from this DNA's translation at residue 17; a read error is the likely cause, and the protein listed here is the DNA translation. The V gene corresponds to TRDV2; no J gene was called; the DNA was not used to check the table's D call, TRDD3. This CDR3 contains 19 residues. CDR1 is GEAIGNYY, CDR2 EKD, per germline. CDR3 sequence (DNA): TGTGCCTGTGACTCAACTGGGGGATACAGCTCCTGGGACACCCGACAGACGTTTTTC. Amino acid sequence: CACDSTGGYSSWDTRQTFF.

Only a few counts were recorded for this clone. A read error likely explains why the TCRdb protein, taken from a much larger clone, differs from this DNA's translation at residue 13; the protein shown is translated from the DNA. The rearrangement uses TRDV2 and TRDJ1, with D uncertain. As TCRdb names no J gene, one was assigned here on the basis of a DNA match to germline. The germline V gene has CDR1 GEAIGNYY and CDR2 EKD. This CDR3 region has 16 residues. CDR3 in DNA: TGTGCCTGTGACACCATTCTCCGCAAGGCCACCGATGAACTCATCTTT. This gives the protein CACDTILRKATDELIF.

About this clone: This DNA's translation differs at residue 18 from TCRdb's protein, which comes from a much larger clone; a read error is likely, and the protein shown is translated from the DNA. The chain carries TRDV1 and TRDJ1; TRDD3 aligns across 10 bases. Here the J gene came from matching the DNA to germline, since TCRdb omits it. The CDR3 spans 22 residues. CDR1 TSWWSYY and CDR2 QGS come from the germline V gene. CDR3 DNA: TGTGCTCTTGGGGAACTTCCCCCCCCAGTACTGGGGGATGCAACGTACACCGGTAAACTCATCTTT. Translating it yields CALGELPPPVLGDATYTGKLIF.

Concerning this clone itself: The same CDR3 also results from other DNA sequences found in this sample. As DNA, the CDR3 is TGTGCTCTTGGGAATTTCCGCTTTCCTACGAACTGGGGGATACGATTTAACACCGATAAACTCATCTTT. It codes for CALGNFRFPTNWGIRFNTDKLIF. The gene calls are TRDV1 and TRDJ1; the match to TRDD3 covers 13 bases. Germline matching of the DNA provided the J gene here, since TCRdb leaves it blank. Germline-derived CDR1 and CDR2 are TSWWSYY and QGS. V gave up 5 bases and J gave up 0 bases; unmatched junction bases: 24. This CDR3 has 23 amino acids.

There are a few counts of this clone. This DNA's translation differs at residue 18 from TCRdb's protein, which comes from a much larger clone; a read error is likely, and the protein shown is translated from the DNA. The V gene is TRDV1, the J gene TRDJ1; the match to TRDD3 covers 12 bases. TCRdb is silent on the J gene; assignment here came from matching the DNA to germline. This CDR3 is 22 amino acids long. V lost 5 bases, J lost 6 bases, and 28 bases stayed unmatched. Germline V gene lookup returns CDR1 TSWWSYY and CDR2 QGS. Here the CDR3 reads CALGTSAFSVLGDTSGTNKLIF. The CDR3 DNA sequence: TGTGCTCTTGGGACGTCGGCCTTCTCCGTACTGGGGGATACATCGGGTACCAATAAACTCATCTTT.

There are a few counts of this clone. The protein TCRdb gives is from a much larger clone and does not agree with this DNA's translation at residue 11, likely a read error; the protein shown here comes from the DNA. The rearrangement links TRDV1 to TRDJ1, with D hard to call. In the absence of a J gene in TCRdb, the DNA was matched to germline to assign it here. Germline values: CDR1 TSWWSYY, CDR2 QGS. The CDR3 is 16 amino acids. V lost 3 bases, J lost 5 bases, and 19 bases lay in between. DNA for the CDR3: TGTGCTCTTGGGGATCCCGGGCGCGCGATGGAGGATAAACTCATCTTT. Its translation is CALGDPGRAMEDKLIF.

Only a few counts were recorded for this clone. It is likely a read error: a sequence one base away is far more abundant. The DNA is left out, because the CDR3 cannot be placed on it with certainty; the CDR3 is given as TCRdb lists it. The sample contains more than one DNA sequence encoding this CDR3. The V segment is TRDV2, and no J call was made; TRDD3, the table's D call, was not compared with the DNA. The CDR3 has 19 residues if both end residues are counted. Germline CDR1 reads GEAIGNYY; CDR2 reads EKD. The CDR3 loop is CACDTMRVWGIGTTDKLIF.

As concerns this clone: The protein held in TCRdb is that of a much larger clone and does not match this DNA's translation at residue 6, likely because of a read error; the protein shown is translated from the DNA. This chain's CDR3 is CALGGTPTRESKSDKLIF. The CDR3, as DNA: TGTGCTCTTGGGGGTACTCCTACGAGAGAATCCAAATCCGATAAACTCATCTTT. The chain uses TRDV1 and TRDJ1, with D possibly matching TRDD2 (6 bases). Germline matching of the DNA provided the J gene here, since TCRdb leaves it blank. The germline V gene encodes CDR1 TSWWSYY and CDR2 QGS. V shed 4 bases and J shed 3 bases, with 24 bases lying between them. The CDR3 length is 18 residues.

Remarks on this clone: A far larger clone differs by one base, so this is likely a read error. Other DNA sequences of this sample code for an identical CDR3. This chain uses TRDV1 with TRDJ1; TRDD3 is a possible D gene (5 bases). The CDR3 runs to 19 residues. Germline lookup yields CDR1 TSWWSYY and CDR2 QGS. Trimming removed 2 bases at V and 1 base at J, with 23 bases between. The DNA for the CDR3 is TGTGCTCTTGGGGAATGCACCTCAGGGGACGCACCACCCACCGATAAACTCATCTTT. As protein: CALGECTSGDAPPTDKLIF.

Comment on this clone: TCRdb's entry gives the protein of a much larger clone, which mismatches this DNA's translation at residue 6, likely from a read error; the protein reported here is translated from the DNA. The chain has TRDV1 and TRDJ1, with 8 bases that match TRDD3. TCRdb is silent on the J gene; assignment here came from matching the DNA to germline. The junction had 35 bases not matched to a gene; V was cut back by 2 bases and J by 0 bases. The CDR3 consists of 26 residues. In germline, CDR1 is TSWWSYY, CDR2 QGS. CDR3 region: CALGEVKGLLGTQTILGAVNTDKLIF. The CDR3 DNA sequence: TGTGCTCTTGGGGAAGTTAAAGGTCTCCTGGGTACACAGACGATACTGGGGGCTGTTAACACCGATAAACTCATCTTT.

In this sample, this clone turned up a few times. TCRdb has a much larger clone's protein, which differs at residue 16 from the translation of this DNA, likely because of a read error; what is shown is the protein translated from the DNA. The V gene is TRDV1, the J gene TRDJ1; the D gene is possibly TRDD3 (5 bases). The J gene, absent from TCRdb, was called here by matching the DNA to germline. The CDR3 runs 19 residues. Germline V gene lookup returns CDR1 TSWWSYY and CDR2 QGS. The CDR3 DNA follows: TGTGCTCTTGGGGAAACGTGGGGTCCCTCAGGGAAGTACACCGATAGACTCATCTTT. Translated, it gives CALGETWGPSGKYTDRLIF.

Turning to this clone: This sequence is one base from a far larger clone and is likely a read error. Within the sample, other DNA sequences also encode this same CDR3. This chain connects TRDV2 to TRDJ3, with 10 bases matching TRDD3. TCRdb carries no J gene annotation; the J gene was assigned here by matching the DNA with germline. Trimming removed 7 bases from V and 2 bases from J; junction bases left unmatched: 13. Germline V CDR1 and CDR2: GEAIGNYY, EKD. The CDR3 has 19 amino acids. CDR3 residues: CACDPGGYQGAWDTRQMFF. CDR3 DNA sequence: TGTGCCTGCGACCCTGGGGGATATCAGGGTGCCTGGGACACCCGACAGATGTTTTTC.

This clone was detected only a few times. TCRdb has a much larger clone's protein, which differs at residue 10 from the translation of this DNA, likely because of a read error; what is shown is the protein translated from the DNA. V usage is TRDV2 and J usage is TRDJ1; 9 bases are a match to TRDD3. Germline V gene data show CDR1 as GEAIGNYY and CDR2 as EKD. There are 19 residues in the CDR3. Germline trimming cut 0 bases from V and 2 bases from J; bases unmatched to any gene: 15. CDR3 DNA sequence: TGTGCCTGTGACACCGTGAGCCTACCCCCTGGGGGATGGACCGATAAACTCATCTTT. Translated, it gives CACDTVSLPPGGWTDKLIF.

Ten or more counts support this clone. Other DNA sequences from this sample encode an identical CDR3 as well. The CDR3 DNA follows: TGTGCTCTTGGGGAGACCCAATTTGGTAAAGGCCTTCCTCTTCGTACTGGGGATCGGGGGGGTCGGTGGAGTTTTCCATACACCGATAAACTCATCTTT. Translated: CALGETQFGKGLPLRTGDRGGRWSFPYTDKLIF. The chain links TRDV1 to TRDJ1, with D possibly being TRDD2 or TRDD3 (7 bases each). Germline assignment: CDR1 TSWWSYY and CDR2 QGS. The length of the CDR3 is 33 residues. V lost 3 bases to trimming and J lost 0 bases, with 65 bases between them.

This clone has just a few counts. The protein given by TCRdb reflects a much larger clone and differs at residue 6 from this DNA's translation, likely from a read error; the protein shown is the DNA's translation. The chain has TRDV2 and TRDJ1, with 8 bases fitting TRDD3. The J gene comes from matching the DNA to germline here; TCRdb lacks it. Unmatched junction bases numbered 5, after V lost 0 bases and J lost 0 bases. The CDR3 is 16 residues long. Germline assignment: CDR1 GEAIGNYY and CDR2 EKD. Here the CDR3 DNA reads TGTGCCTGTGACACCGAAGGGATACGGGACACCGATAAACTCATCTTT. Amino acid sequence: CACDTEGIRDTDKLIF.

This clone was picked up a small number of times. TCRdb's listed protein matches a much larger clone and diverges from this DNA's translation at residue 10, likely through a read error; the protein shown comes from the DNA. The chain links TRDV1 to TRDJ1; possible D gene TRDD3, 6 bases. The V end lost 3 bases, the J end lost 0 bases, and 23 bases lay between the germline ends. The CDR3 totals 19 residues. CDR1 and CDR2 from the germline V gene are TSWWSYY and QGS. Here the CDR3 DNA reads TGTGCTCTTGGGGACCTAGGGACGGGGATGCACCCGTACACCGATAAACTCATCTTT. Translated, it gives CALGDLGTGMHPYTDKLIF.

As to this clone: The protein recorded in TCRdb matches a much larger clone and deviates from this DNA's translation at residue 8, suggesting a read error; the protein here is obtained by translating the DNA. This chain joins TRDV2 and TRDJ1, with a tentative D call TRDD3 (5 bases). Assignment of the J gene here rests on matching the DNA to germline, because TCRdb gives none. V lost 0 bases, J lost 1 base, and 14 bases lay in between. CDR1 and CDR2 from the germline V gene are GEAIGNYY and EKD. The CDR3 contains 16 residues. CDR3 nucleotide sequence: TGTGCCTGTGACACCGGTACTTGGGGCCGCACCGATAAACTCATCTTT. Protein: CACDTGTWGRTDKLIF.